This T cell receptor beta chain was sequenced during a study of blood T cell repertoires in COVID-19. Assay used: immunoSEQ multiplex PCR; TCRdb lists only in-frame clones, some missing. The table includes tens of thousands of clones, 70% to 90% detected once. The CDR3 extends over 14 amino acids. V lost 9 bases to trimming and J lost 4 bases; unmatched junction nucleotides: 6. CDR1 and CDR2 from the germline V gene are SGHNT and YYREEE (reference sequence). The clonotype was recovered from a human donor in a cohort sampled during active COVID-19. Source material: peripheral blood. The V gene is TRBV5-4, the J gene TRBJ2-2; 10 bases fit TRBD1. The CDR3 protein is CATGGQGVTGELFF. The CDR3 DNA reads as TGTGCCACGGGCGGACAGGGGGTCACCGGGGAGCTGTTTTTT.